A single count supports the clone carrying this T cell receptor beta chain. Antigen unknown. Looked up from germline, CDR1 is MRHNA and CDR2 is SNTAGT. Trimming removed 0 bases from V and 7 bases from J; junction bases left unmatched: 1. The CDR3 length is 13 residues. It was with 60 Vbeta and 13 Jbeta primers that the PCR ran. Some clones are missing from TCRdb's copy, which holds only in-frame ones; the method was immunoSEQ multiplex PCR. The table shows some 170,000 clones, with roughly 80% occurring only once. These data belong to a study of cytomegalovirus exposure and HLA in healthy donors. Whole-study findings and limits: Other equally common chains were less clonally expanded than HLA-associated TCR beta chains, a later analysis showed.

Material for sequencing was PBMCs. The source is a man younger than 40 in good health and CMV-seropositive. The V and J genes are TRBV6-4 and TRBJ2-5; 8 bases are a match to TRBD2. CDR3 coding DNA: TGTGCCAGCAGTGACTCGCTAGCGGGGACCCAGTACTTC. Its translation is CASSDSLAGTQYF.